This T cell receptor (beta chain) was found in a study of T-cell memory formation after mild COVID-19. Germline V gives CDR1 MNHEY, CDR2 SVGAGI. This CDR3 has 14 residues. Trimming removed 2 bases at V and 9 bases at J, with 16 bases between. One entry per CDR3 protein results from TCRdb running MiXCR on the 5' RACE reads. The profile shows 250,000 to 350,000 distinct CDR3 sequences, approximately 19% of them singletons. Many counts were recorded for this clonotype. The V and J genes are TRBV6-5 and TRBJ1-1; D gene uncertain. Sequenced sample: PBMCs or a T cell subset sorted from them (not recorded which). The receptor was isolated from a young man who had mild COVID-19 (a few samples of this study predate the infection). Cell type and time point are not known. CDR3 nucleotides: TGTGCCAGCAGTTACGTACTTGGCCTGCGCAAAGCTTTCTTT. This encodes CASSYVLGLRKAFF.